Given below is one TCR beta chain in context. The antigen is undetermined. Sequencing used immunoSEQ multiplex PCR; TCRdb keeps in-frame clones, though not all of them. The sample gives around 36,000 clones, 87% of which show up once; roughly 9% is in the top ten. The data derive from a study of PD-1 blockade in classical Hodgkin lymphoma. The V and J ends lost 5 bases and 1 base respectively, with 18 bases between them. CDR1 and CDR2 from the germline V gene are MDHEN and SYDVKM. The CDR3 consists of 17 residues. Study outcomes and limitations: Complete responders possessed baseline diversity comparable to newly diagnosed patients.

Every patient experienced relapse after autologous stem cell transplantation, and brentuximab vedotin exposure varied. The sequence came from a human donor with classical Hodgkin lymphoma. The starting material was peripheral blood mononuclear cells (PBMCs), obtained at baseline. V gene TRBV28 combines with J gene TRBJ2-1; no reliable D call. The CDR3: CASSLPFGAASYNEQFF. The CDR3 nucleotides are TGTGCCAGCAGTCTCCCCTTTGGTGCGGCGTCCTACAATGAGCAGTTCTTC.